This passage covers 3 T cell receptor beta chains from one sample sequenced in a study of T cells in tuberculosis. Here immunoSEQ multiplex PCR was the method, and the copy in TCRdb shows in-frame clones only, minus some. The repertoire holds about 34,000 clones, with about 89% as singletons. The sample taken for sequencing was PBMCs. Receptors were obtained from a donor aged 10-30 years with latent tuberculosis or without tuberculosis infection.

The chain uses TRBV7-2 and TRBJ2-5; 9 bases line up with TRBD1. The V segment lost 4 bases and the J segment 5 bases; nucleotides outside the gene matches: 5. From germline, CDR1 is SGHTA and CDR2 FQGNSA. This CDR3 has 14 amino acids. CDR3 amino acids: CASSSHRGRETQYF. CDR3 DNA: TGTGCCAGCAGCTCCCACAGGGGGCGGGAGACCCAGTACTTC.

V and J are TRBV4-3 and TRBJ1-2; TRBD1 is a possible D gene (5 bases). The CDR3 length is 13 residues. Trimming took 5 bases from V and 4 from J, leaving 11 bases between them. CDR1 and CDR2 from the germline V gene are LGHNA and YSLEER. The CDR3 here is CASSASQGYGYTF. For the CDR3, the DNA is TGCGCCAGCAGCGCCTCCCAGGGCTATGGCTACACCTTC.

This sequence joins TRBV5-4 and TRBJ2-7; 7 bases fit TRBD1. The V gene's germline CDR1 is SGHNT and CDR2 YYREEE (reference sequence). The V gene end was trimmed by 4 bases and the J gene end by 0 bases; junction bases not matched to a gene: 7. This CDR3 has 15 residues. This CDR3 is CASSQGGLYSYEQYF. The CDR3 nucleotides read TGTGCCAGCAGCCAAGGGGGCCTTTACTCCTACGAGCAGTACTTC.